This paragraph covers one TCR beta chain sequence. The ends were cut back, 8 bases at V and 5 bases at J, with 15 bases in the middle. The CDR3 contains 13 residues. CDR1 and CDR2 from the germline V gene are SNHLY and FYNNEI. This record comes from a study of blood T cell repertoires in COVID-19. As for the study in general: COVID-19 samples from acute and convalescent phases originated in the United States, Italy and Spain.

How the authors handled the data: By means of reference gene primer amplification, nucleated cell counts were estimated. Libraries were prepared by immunoSEQ multiplex PCR; TCRdb keeps only in-frame clonotypes and omits some of them. The V and J calls and the clone size are those of that table, but D and trimming were determined from the DNA. This sample yields under 140,000 clones, of which almost 80% are seen a single time; roughly 17% belongs to the top ten. This clonotype originated in a woman of 80 years or more with active or convalescent COVID-19. This rearrangement joins TRBV2 to TRBJ1-2, with a weak D call TRBD1 (6 bases). Sequenced sample: peripheral blood. The CDR3, as DNA: TGTGCCAGCTCGAAGGACAGACGATATGGCTACACCTTC. Translating it yields CASSKDRRYGYTF.